The 2 T cell receptor beta chains listed next were all sequenced from one sample in a study of beta chain features in type 1 diabetes. The isolated RNA, all of it, was reverse transcribed, so expressed TCRB transcripts were what got sequenced. Sequenced by immunoSEQ multiplex PCR; TCRdb stores in-frame clones only, minus some. This table holds about 210,000 clones, around 9.9% found once. Material for sequencing was central memory CD4+ T cells from blood. All receptors come from a man in his late teens or twenties in good health.

The J gene is TRBJ2-3, the V gene TRBV25-1; possibly TRBD1 for D (5 bases). The CDR3 totals 13 residues. The germline gives CDR1 MGHDK, CDR2 SYGVNS. Deletions cut 8 bases from V and 2 bases from J, with 11 bases between. The CDR3 here is CASVWGSTDTQYF. The CDR3 DNA follows: TGTGCCAGCGTCTGGGGCTCCACAGATACGCAGTATTTT.

This clone was seen a handful of times. The V call is TRBV4-1, the J call TRBJ2-7; D is perhaps TRBD2 (5 bases). The CDR3 has 13 amino acids. V was pared by 3 bases and J by 9 bases, with 15 bases between. Germline V gives CDR1 MGHRA, CDR2 YSYEKL. This chain's CDR3 is CASSQGSARLQYF. The CDR3 DNA reads as TGCGCCAGCAGCCAGGGGAGCGCCCGTCTGCAGTACTTC.